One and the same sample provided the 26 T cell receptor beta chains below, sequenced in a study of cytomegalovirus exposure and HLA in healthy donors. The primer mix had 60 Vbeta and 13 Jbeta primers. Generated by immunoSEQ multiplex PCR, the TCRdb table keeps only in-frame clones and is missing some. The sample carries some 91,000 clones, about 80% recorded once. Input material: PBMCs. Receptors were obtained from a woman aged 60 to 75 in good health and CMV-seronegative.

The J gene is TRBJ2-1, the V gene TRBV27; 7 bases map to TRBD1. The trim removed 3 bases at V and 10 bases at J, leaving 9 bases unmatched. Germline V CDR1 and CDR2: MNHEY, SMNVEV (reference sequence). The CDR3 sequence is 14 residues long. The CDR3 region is CASSFLLGQVEQFF. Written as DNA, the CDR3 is TGTGCCAGCAGTTTTCTCCTCGGACAGGTCGAGCAGTTCTTC.

DNA of the CDR3: TGTGCCAGCAGTGATAGGGGACAGATCAACACTGAAGCTTTCTTT. This gives the protein CASSDRGQINTEAFF. J is TRBJ1-1 and V is TRBV6-1, with TRBD1 identical over 7 bases. Germline V gene sequence: CDR1 MNHNS, CDR2 SASEGT. V dropped 3 bases and J dropped 2; count of bases not matched to a gene: 6. The CDR3 is made up of 15 amino acids.

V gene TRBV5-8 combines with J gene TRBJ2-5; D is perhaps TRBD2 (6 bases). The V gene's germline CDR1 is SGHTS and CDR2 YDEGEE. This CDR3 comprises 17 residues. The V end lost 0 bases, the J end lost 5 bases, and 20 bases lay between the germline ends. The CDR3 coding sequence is TGTGCCAGCAGCTTGGTTTTCGGGTTTGGGAGCGGGGAGACCCAGTACTTC. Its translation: CASSLVFGFGSGETQYF.

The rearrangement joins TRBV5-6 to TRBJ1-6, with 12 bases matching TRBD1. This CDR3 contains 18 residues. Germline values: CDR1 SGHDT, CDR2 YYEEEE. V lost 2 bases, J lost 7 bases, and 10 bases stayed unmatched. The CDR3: CASSFYAGTGGLNSPLHF. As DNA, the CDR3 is TGTGCCAGCAGCTTCTATGCCGGGACAGGGGGCTTGAATTCACCCCTCCACTTT.

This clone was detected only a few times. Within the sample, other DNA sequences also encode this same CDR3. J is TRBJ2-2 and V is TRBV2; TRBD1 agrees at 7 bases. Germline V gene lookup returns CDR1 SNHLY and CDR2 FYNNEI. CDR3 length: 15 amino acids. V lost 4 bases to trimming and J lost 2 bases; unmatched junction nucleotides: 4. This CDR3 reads CASSGTGLNTGELFF. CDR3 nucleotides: TGTGCCAGCAGTGGGACAGGCCTCAACACCGGGGAGCTGTTTTTT.

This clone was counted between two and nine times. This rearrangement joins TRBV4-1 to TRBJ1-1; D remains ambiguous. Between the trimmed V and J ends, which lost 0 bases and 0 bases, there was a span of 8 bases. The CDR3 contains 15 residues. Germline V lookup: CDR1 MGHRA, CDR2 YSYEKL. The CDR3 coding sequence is TGCGCCAGCAGCCAAGAGGCGGAACTGAACACTGAAGCTTTCTTT. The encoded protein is CASSQEAELNTEAFF.

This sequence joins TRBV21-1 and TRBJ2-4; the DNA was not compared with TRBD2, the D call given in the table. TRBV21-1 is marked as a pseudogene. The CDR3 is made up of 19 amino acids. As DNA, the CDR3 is TGTGCCAGCAGCAGAACCGGGACTAGCGGGGGCTGGGCCAAAAACATTCAGTACTTC. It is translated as CASSRTGTSGGWAKNIQYF.

DNA for the CDR3: TGTGCCAGTACGCTGTGTCGGGTATACAATGAGCAGTTCTTC. It codes for CASTLCRVYNEQFF. The rearrangement uses TRBV6-4 and TRBJ2-1; D gene ambiguous. Trimming removed 9 bases from V and 4 bases from J, with 16 bases in between. The germline CDR1 and CDR2 sequences are MRHNA and SNTAGT. This CDR3 is built from 14 residues.

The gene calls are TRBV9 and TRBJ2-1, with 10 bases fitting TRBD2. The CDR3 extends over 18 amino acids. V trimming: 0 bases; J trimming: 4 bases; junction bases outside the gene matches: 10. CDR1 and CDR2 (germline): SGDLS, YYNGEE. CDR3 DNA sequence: TGTGCCAGCAGCGTAGTAGCGGGAGGATACCGCGATTACAATGAGCAGTTCTTC. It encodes CASSVVAGGYRDYNEQFF.

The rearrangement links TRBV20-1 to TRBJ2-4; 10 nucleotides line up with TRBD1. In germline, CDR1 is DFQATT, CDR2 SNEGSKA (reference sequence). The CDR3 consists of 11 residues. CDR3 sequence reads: CSRDRGNIQYF. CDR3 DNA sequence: TGCAGCCGGGACAGGGGAAACATTCAGTACTTC.

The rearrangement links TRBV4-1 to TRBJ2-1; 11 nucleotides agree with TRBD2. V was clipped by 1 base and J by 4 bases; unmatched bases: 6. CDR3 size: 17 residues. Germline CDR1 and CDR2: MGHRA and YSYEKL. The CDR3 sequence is CASSQVRSGRGYNEQFF. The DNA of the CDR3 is TGCGCCAGCAGCCAAGTCCGTAGCGGGAGGGGTTACAATGAGCAGTTCTTC.

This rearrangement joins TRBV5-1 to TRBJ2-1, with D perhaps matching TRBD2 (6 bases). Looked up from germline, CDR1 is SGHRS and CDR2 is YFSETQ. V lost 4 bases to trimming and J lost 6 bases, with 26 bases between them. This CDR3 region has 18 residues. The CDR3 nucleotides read TGCGCCAGCAGCCCTGGGAGGTGGGGCAGTATCTTGGGCAATGAGCAGTTCTTC. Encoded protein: CASSPGRWGSILGNEQFF.

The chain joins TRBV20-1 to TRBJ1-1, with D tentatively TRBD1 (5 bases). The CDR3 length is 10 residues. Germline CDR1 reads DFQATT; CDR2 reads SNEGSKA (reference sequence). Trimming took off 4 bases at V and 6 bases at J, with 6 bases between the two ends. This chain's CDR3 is CSAIGAEAFF. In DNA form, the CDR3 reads TGCAGTGCTATAGGGGCTGAAGCTTTCTTT.

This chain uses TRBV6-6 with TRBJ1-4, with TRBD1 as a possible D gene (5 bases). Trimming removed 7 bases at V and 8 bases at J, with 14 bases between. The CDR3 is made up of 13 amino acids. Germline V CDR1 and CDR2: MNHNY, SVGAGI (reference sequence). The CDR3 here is CASKGREGEKLFF. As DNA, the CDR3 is TGTGCCAGCAAAGGCAGGGAGGGCGAAAAACTGTTTTTT.

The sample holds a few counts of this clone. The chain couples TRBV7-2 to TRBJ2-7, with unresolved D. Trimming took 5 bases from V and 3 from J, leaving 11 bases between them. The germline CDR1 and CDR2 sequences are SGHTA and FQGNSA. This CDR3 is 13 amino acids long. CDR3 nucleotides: TGTGCCAGCAGCCCCCCATCCCACTACGAGCAGTACTTC. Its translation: CASSPPSHYEQYF.

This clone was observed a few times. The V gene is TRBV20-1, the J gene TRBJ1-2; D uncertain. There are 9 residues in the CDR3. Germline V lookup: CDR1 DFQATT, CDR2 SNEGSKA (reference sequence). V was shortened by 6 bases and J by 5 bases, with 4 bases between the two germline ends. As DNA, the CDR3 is TGCAGTGCCCTGTATGGCTACACCTTC. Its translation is CSALYGYTF.

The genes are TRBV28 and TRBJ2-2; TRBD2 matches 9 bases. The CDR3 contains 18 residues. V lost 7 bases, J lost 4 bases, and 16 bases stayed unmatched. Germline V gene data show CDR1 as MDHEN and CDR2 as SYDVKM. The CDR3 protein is CASKVAGVVRVGTGELFF. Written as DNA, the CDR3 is TGTGCCAGCAAAGTAGCGGGAGTGGTGCGGGTAGGCACCGGGGAGCTGTTTTTT. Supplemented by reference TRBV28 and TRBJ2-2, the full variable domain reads DVKVTQSSRYLVKRTGEKVFLECVQDMDHENMFWYRQDPGLGLRLIYFSYDVKMKEKGDIPEGYSVSREKKERFSLILESASTNQTSMYLCASKVAGVVRVGTGELFFGEGSRLTVL.

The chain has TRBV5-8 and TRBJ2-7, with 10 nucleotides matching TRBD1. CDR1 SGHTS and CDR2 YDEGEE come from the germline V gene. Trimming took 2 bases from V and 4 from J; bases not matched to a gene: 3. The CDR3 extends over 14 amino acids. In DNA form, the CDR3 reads TGTGCCAGCAGCTTACGACAGGGGGCTTACGAGCAGTACTTC. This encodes CASSLRQGAYEQYF.

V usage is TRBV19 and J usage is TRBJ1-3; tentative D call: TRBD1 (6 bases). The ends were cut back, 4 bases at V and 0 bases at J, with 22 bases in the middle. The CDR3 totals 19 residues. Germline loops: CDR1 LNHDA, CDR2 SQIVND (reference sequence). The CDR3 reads CASSKHRALHLSSGNTIYF. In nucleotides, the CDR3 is TGTGCCAGTAGTAAACACAGGGCCCTACACCTAAGCTCTGGAAACACCATATATTTT.

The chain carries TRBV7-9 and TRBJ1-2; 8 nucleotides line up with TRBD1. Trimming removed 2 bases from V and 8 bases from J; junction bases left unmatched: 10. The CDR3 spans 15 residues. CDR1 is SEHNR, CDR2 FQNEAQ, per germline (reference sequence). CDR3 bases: TGTGCCAGCAGCTTACTCCTAGGACAGGGCGTCGGCTACACCTTC. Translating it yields CASSLLLGQGVGYTF.

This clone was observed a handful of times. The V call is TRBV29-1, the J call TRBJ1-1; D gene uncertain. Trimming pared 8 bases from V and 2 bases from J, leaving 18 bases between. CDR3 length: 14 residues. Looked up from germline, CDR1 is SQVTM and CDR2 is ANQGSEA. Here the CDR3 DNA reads TGCAGCTCCCTTTTGTTCGCGTCCAACACTGAAGCTTTCTTT. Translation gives CSSLLFASNTEAFF.

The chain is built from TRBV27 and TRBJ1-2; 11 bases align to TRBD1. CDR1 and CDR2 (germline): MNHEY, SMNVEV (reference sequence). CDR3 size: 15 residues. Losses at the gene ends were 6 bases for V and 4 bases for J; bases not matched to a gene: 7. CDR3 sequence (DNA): TGTGCCAGCAGCCGCGGACAGGGGGCGGGCTATGGCTACACCTTC. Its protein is CASSRGQGAGYGYTF.

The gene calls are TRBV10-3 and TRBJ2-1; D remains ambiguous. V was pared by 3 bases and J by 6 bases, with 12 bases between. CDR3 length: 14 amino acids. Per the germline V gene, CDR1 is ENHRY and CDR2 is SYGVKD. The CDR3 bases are TGTGCCATCAGTGAAAATGCAGAATCCAATGAGCAGTTCTTC. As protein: CAISENAESNEQFF.

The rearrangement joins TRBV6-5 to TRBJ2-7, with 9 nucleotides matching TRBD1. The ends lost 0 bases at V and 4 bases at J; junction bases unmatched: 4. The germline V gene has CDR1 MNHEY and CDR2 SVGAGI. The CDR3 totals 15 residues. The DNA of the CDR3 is TGTGCCAGCAGTTACTCGGCACAGGGGGCATACGAGCAGTACTTC. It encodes CASSYSAQGAYEQYF.

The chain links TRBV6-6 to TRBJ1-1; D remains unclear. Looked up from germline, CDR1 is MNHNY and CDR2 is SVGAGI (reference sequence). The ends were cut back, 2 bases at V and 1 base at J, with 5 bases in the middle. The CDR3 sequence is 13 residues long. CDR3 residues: CASSYERNTEAFF. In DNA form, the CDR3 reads TGTGCCAGCAGTTACGAGAGGAACACTGAAGCTTTCTTT.

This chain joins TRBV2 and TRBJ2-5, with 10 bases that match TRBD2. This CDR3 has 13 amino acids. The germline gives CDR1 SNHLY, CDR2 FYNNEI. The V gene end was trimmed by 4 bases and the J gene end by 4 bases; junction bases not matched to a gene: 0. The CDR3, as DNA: TGTGCCAGCAGTGCTAGCGGGGGAGAGACCCAGTACTTC. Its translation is CASSASGGETQYF.